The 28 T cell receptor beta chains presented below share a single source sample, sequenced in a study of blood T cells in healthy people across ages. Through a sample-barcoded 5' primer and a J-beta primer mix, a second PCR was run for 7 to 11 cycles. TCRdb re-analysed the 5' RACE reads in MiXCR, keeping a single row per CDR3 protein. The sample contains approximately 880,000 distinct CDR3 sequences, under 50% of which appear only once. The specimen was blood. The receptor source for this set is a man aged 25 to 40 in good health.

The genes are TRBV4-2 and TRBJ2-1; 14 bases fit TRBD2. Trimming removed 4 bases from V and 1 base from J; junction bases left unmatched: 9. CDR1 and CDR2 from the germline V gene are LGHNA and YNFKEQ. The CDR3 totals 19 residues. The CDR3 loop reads CASSPGTSGGMRSYNEQFF. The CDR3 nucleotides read TGTGCCAGCAGCCCAGGGACTAGCGGGGGAATGAGGTCCTACAATGAGCAGTTCTTC.

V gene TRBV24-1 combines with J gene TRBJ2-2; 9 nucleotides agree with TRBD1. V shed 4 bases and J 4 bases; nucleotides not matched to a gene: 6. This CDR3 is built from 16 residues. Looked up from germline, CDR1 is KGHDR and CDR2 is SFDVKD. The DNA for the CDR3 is TGTGCCACCAGTGACCTAGACAGGGGGGTCACCGGGGAGCTGTTTTTT. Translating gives CATSDLDRGVTGELFF.

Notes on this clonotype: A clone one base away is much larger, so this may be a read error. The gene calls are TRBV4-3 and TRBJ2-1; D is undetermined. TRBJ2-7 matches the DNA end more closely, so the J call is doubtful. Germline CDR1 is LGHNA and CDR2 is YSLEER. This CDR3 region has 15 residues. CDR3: CASSQLNGAYNEQYF. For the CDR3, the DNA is TGCGCCAGCAGCCAATTGAACGGCGCCTACAATGAGCAGTACTTC.

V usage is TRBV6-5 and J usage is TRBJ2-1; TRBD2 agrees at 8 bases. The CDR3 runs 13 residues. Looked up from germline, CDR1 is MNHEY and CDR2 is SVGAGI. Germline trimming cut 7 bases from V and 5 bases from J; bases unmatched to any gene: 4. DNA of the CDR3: TGTGCCAGCACCTTCGGGGGGGACAATGAGCAGTTCTTC. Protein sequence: CASTFGGDNEQFF.

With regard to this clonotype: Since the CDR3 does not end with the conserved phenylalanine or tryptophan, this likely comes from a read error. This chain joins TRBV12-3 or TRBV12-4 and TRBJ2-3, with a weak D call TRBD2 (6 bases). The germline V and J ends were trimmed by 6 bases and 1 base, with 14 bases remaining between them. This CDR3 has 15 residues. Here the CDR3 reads CASRTTRGRTDTQYS. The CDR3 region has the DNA TGTGCCAGCAGGACGACTAGAGGCCGCACAGATACGCAGTATTCT.

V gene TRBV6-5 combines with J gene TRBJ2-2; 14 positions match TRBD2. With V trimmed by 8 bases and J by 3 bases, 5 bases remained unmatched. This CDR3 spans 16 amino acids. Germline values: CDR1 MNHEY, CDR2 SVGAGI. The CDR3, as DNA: TGTGCCAGCGGACGACTAGCGGGGGGGTACACCGGGGAGCTGTTTTTT. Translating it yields CASGRLAGGYTGELFF.

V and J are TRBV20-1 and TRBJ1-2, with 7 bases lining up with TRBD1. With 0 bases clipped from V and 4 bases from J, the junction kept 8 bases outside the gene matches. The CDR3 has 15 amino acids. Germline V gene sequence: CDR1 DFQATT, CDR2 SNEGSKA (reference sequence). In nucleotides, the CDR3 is TGCAGTGCTAGAGATCCGGCAGGGGGACCCTATGGCTACACCTTC. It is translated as CSARDPAGGPYGYTF.

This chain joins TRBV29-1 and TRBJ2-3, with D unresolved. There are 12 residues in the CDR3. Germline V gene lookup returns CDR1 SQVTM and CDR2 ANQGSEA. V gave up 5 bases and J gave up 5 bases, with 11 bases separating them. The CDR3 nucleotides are TGCAGCGTTCTCCCCGGCGGAGATACGCAGTATTTT. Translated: CSVLPGGDTQYF.

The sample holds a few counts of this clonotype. The CDR3 protein is CASSPTRFTDTQYF. The CDR3 DNA is TGTGCCAGCAGCCCTACTCGATTCACAGATACGCAGTATTTT. The chain recombines TRBV7-2 with TRBJ2-3; no definite D call. From germline, CDR1 is SGHTA and CDR2 FQGNSA. The CDR3 spans 14 residues. V was trimmed by 5 bases and J by 2 bases, leaving 11 bases between them.

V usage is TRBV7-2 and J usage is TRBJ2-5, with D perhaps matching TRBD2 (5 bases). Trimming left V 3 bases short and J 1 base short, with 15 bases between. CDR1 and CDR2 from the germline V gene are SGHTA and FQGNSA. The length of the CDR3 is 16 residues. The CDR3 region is CASSLRRTLSQETQYF. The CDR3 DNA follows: TGTGCCAGCAGCTTGAGGAGGACCCTCTCCCAAGAGACCCAGTACTTC.

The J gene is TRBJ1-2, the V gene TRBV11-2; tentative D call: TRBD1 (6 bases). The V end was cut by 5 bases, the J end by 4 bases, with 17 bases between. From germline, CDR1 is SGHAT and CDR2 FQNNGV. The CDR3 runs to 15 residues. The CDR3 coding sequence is TGTGCCAGCAGCCCAATCCGGGACACCTTCTATGGCTACACCTTC. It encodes CASSPIRDTFYGYTF. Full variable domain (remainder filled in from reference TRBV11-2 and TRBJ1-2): EAGVAQSPRYKIIEKRQSVAFWCNPISGHATLYWYQQILGQGPKLLIQFQNNGVVDDSQLPKDRFSAERLKGVDSTLKIQPAKLEDSAVYLCASSPIRDTFYGYTFGSGTRLTVV.

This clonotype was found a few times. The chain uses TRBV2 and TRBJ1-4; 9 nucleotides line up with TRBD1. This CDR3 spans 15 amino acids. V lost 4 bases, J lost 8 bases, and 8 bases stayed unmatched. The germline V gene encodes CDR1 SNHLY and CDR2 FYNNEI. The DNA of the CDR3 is TGTGCCAGCAGTGTCATGGACAGGGGTAACGAAAAACTGTTTTTT. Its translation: CASSVMDRGNEKLFF.

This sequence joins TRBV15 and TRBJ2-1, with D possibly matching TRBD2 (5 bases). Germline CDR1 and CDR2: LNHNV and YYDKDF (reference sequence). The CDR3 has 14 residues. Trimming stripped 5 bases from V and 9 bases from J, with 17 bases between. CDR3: CATSPRVVGSEQFF. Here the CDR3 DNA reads TGTGCCACCAGCCCGAGGGTAGTCGGCAGTGAGCAGTTCTTC.

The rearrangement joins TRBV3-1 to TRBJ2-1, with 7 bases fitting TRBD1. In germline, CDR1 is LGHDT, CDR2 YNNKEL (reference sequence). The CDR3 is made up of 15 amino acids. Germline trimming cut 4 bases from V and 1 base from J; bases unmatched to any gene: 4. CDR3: CASSPNRGSYNEQFF. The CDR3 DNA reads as TGTGCCAGCAGCCCTAACAGGGGTTCCTACAATGAGCAGTTCTTC.

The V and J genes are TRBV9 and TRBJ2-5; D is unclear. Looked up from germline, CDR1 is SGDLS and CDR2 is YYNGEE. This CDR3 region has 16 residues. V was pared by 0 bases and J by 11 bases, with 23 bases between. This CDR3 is CASSVVFGRIGQEQYF. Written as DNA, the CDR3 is TGTGCCAGCAGCGTAGTATTTGGCAGGATAGGTCAGGAGCAGTACTTC. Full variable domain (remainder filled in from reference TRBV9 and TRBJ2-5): DSGVTQTPKHLITATGQRVTLRCSPRSGDLSVYWYQQSLDQGLQFLIQYYNGEERAKGNILERFSAQQFPDLHSELNLSSLELGDSALYFCASSVVFGRIGQEQYFGPGTRLLVL.

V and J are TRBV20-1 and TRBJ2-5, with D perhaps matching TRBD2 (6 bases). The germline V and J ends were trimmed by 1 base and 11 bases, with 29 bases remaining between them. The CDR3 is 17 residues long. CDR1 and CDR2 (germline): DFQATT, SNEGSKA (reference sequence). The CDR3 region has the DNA TGCAGTGCTAGAGTGGACTTGGAGGGGACGACATACAATGAGCAGTACTTC. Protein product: CSARVDLEGTTYNEQYF.

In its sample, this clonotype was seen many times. The CDR3 loop is CSARLAGQETQYF. The CDR3 coding sequence is TGCAGTGCTCGACTAGCGGGACAAGAGACCCAGTACTTC. The chain carries TRBV20-1 and TRBJ2-5, with TRBD2 matching over 11 bases. Germline lookup yields CDR1 DFQATT and CDR2 SNEGSKA (reference sequence). The CDR3 has 13 residues. V shed 5 bases and J 2 bases; nucleotides not matched to a gene: 1.

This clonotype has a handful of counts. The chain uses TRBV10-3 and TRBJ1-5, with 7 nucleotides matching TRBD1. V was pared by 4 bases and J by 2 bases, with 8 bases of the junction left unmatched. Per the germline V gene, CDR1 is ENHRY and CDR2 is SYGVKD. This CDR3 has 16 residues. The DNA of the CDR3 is TGTGCCATCAGTGGTTCGGGGCAGGGGGGCAATCAGCCCCAGCATTTT. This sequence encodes CAISGSGQGGNQPQHF.

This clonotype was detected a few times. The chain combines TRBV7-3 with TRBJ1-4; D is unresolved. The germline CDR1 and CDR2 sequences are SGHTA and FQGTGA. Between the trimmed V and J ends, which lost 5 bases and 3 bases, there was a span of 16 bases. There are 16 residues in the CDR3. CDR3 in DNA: TGTGCCAGCAGCCGTGGTTCGGGTGCGGCTAATGAAAAACTGTTTTTT. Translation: CASSRGSGAANEKLFF. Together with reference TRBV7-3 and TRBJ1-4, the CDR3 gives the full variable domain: GAGVSQTPSNKVTEKGKYVELRCDPISGHTALYWYRQSLGQGPEFLIYFQGTGAADDSGLPNDRFFAVRPEGSVSTLKIQRTERGDSAVYLCASSRGSGAANEKLFFGSGTQLSVL.

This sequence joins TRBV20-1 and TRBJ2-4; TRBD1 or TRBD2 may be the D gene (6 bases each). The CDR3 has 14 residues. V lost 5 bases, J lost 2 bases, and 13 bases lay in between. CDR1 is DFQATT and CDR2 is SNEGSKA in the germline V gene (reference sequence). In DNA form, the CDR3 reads TGCAGTGCTGACCTGGGGGGCTCCAAAAACATTCAGTACTTC. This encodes CSADLGGSKNIQYF.

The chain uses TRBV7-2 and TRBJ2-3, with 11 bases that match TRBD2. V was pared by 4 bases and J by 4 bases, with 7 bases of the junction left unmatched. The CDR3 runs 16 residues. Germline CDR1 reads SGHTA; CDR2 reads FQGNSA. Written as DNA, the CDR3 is TGTGCCAGCAGCTCGACTAGCGGGACCGGGGCAGATACGCAGTATTTT. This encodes CASSSTSGTGADTQYF.

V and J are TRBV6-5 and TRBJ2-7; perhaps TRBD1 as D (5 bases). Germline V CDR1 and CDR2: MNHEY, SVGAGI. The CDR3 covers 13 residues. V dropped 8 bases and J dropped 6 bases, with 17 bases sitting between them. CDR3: CASGVPGQREQYF. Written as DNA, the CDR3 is TGTGCCAGCGGGGTCCCAGGGCAACGCGAGCAGTACTTC.

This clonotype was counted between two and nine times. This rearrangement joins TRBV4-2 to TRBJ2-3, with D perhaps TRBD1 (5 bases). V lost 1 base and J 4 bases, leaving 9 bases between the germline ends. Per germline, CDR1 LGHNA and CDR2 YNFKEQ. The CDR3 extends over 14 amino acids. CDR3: CASSQVSGPDTQYF. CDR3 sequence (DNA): TGTGCCAGCAGCCAAGTTTCAGGGCCAGATACGCAGTATTTT.

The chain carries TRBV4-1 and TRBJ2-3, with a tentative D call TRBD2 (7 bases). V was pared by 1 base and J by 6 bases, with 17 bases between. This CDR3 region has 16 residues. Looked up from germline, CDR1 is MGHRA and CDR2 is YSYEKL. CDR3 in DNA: TGCGCCAGCAGCCAAGCGCCTGGGGGGGGCGGCGATACGCAGTATTTT. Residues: CASSQAPGGGGDTQYF.

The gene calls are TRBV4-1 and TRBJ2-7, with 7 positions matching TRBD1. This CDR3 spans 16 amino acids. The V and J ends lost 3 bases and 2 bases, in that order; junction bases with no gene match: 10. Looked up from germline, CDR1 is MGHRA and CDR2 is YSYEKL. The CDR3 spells CASSQASGTVTYEQYF. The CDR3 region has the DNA TGCGCCAGCAGCCAGGCGAGTGGGACAGTTACCTACGAGCAGTACTTC.

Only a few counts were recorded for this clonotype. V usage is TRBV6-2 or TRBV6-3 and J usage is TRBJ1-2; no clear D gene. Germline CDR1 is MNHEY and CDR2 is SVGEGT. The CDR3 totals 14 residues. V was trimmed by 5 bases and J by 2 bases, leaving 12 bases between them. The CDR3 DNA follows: TGTGCCAGCAGTAGGAAGTACCTCAACTATGGCTACACCTTC. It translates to CASSRKYLNYGYTF.

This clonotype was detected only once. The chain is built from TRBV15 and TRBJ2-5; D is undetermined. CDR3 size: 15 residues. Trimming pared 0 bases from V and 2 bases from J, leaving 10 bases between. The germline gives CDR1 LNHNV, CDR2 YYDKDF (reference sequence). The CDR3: CATSRDLGSQETQYF. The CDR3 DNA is TGTGCCACCAGCAGAGATCTTGGCAGTCAAGAGACCCAGTACTTC. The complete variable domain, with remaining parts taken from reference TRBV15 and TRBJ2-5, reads DAMVIQNPRYQVTQFGKPVTLSCSQTLNHNVMYWYQQKSSQAPKLLFHYYDKDFNNEADTPDNFQSRRPNTSFCFLDIRSPGLGDTAMYLCATSRDLGSQETQYFGPGTRLLVL.

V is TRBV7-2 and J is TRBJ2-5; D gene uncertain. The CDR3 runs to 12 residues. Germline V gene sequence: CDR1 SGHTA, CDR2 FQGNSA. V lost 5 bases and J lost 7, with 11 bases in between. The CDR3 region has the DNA TGTGCCAGCAGCCAACACTCGGGGACCCAGTACTTC. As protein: CASSQHSGTQYF.